This entry lists 27 T cell receptor beta chains sequenced from one sample in a study of identical twins. One entry per CDR3 protein results from TCRdb running MiXCR on the 5' RACE reads. The table lists fewer than 650,000 distinct CDR3 sequences, around 7.4% of them singletons. These data were likewise used in another study, on yellow fever vaccine responses in identical twins.

Sequencing was done on a sample of PBMCs. These TCRs come from a woman between 18 and 30 years old in good health.

In this sample, this clonotype turned up a few times. The chain uses TRBV28 and TRBJ2-7; the D is unclear. The V gene lost 3 bases and the J gene lost 0 bases, with 15 bases spanning the gap. Looked up from germline, CDR1 is MDHEN and CDR2 is SYDVKM. The CDR3 is made up of 16 amino acids. The CDR3 sequence is CASSLWGKGTSYEQYV. In DNA form, the CDR3 reads TGTGCCAGCAGTTTGTGGGGAAAGGGTACCTCCTACGAGCAGTACGTC.

This clonotype was detected ten times or more. J is TRBJ1-6 and V is TRBV27; TRBD1 matches at 9 bases. The ends lost 6 bases at V and 7 bases at J; junction bases unmatched: 7. The CDR3 consists of 15 residues. Germline CDR1 MNHEY, CDR2 SMNVEV (reference sequence). The CDR3 nucleotides read TGTGCCAGCAGAACTTCGGGACAGGGAAATTCACCCCTCCACTTT. It codes for CASRTSGQGNSPLHF.

The J gene is TRBJ2-5, the V gene TRBV7-2; D call uncertain. The CDR3 loop spans 14 amino acids. Germline V lookup: CDR1 SGHTA, CDR2 FQGNSA. V lost 5 bases and J lost 1, with 11 bases in between. In DNA, the CDR3 is TGTGCCAGCAGCCGCTCATGGGGCCAAGAGACCCAGTACTTC. Its translation is CASSRSWGQETQYF. The full variable domain, rest sourced from reference TRBV7-2 and TRBJ2-5, is GAGVSQSPSNKVTEKGKDVELRCDPISGHTALYWYRQSLGQGLEFLIYFQGNSAPDKSGLPSDRFSAERTGGSVSTLTIQRTQQEDSAVYLCASSRSWGQETQYFGPGTRLLVL.

The table lists this clonotype with a few counts. The V call is TRBV29-1, the J call TRBJ2-1; 8 bases are a match to TRBD2. There are 15 residues in the CDR3. CDR1 is SQVTM, CDR2 ANQGSEA, per germline. V gave up 4 bases and J gave up 6 bases; unmatched junction bases: 11. The CDR3 reads CSVAASGSTINEQFF. The CDR3, as DNA: TGCAGCGTTGCGGCAAGCGGGAGTACTATCAATGAGCAGTTCTTC.

V usage is TRBV6-5 and J usage is TRBJ2-3; 9 bases are a match to TRBD1. The CDR3 spans 15 residues. V gave up 3 bases and J gave up 6 bases; unmatched junction bases: 7. Per germline, CDR1 MNHEY and CDR2 SVGAGI. DNA for the CDR3: TGTGCCAGCAGTTATGGGGGGACAGGGATGGATACGCAGTATTTT. Translated, it gives CASSYGGTGMDTQYF.

The rearrangement uses TRBV12-5 and TRBJ2-1; 7 bases match TRBD2. This CDR3 spans 15 amino acids. The V gene's germline CDR1 is LGHNT and CDR2 FRNRAP. V lost 6 bases to trimming and J lost 7 bases; unmatched junction nucleotides: 12. The DNA for the CDR3 is TGTGCTAGTGGGCTCGGGACTAAACAAAATAATGAGCAGTTCTTC. Residues: CASGLGTKQNNEQFF.

The chain uses TRBV12-3 or TRBV12-4 and TRBJ2-2, with D possibly matching TRBD2 (5 bases). The CDR3 consists of 14 residues. V shed 6 bases and J shed 8 bases, with 16 bases lying between them. The CDR3 nucleotides read TGTGCCAGCAGCCCACCTCGCCCGGGAGGGGAGCTGTTTTTT. This sequence encodes CASSPPRPGGELFF.

This clonotype was observed many times. The chain links TRBV5-1 to TRBJ2-3, with TRBD2 as a possible D gene (5 bases). The CDR3 consists of 16 residues. Trimming removed 0 bases from V and 2 bases from J, with 13 bases in between. Germline loops: CDR1 SGHRS, CDR2 YFSETQ. The CDR3 bases are TGCGCCAGCAGCTTGGGGCTAGCAGAGAACACAGATACGCAGTATTTT. Its protein product is CASSLGLAENTDTQYF. The entire variable domain, with the rest obtained from reference TRBV5-1 and TRBJ2-3, is as follows: KAGVTQTPRYLIKTRGQQVTLSCSPISGHRSVSWYQQTPGQGLQFLFEYFSETQRNKGNFPGRFSGRQFSNSRSEMNVSTLELGDSALYLCASSLGLAENTDTQYFGPGTRLTVL.

Ten or more counts support this clonotype. This sequence joins TRBV7-3 and TRBJ2-7; 7 bases are shared with TRBD2. The CDR3 is 15 amino acids. The J segment lost 4 bases and the V segment lost 3 bases, leaving 9 bases of the junction unmatched. The germline gives CDR1 SGHTA, CDR2 FQGTGA. This CDR3 is CASSFGASGLYEQYF. CDR3 nucleotide sequence: TGTGCCAGCAGCTTTGGGGCTAGCGGATTATACGAGCAGTACTTC.

This clonotype was observed a handful of times. The V call is TRBV18, the J call TRBJ2-6; no reliable D call. Germline CDR1 reads KGHSH; CDR2 reads LQKENI. V lost 4 bases to trimming and J lost 1 base, with 8 bases between them. The length of the CDR3 is 15 residues. The CDR3 coding sequence is TGTGCCAGCTCACGAGTTGGATCTGGGGCCAACGTCCTGACTTTC. Its translation is CASSRVGSGANVLTF. Using reference TRBV18 and TRBJ2-6 for the parts outside the CDR3, the full variable domain is NAGVMQNPRHLVRRRGQEARLRCSPMKGHSHVYWYRQLPEEGLKFMVYLQKENIIDESGMPKERFSAEFPKEGPSILRIQQVVRGDSAAYFCASSRVGSGANVLTFGAGSRLTVL.

There are a few counts of this clonotype. J is TRBJ1-2 and V is TRBV21-1; the table gives TRBD1 as D, unverified against the DNA. TRBV21-1 is a pseudogene segment. The CDR3 has 14 residues. DNA for the CDR3: TGTGCCAGCAGCAGCGGGACAGGGCGGTGGGGCTACACCTTC. Amino acid sequence: CASSSGTGRWGYTF.

This clonotype showed up many times. This chain links TRBV12-3 or TRBV12-4 with TRBJ2-5; D is possibly TRBD1 (6 bases). The CDR3 is 15 residues long. Trimming took 3 bases from V and 3 from J, leaving 14 bases between them. CDR3: CASSFPGQGKETQYF. The CDR3 nucleotides are TGTGCCAGCAGTTTCCCAGGGCAGGGGAAAGAGACCCAGTACTTC.

This sequence joins TRBV11-1 and TRBJ2-3, with D maybe TRBD1 (5 bases). CDR1 and CDR2 (germline): SGHAT, FQDESV (reference sequence). V lost 1 base and J 1 base, leaving 18 bases between the germline ends. This CDR3 contains 18 residues. CDR3 coding DNA: TGTGCCAGCAGCTTAGTACTGACAGCCGATTGGGGCACAGATACGCAGTATTTT. It yields the protein CASSLVLTADWGTDTQYF.

This clonotype was counted only a few times. This rearrangement joins TRBV4-1 to TRBJ2-7, with TRBD2 matching over 7 bases. Germline CDR1 and CDR2: MGHRA and YSYEKL. The CDR3 has 15 residues. Trimming removed 0 bases from V and 2 bases from J; junction bases left unmatched: 4. The DNA of the CDR3 is TGCGCCAGCAGCCAAGATTCTAGCGGTGCCTACGAGCAGTACGTC. Its protein product is CASSQDSSGAYEQYV.

This chain connects TRBV2 to TRBJ2-3; D gene ambiguous. Trimming left V 7 bases short and J 1 base short, with 12 bases between. CDR3 length: 14 residues. The germline V gene encodes CDR1 SNHLY and CDR2 FYNNEI. The CDR3 protein is CASKGSSGTDTQYF. The CDR3 nucleotides are TGTGCCAGCAAGGGTTCATCGGGCACAGATACGCAGTATTTT.

This clonotype came up many times. The chain joins TRBV5-1 to TRBJ2-1; 8 bases line up with TRBD1. The germline CDR1 and CDR2 sequences are SGHRS and YFSETQ. V was clipped by 2 bases and J by 12 bases; unmatched bases: 4. The CDR3 loop spans 12 amino acids. This CDR3 is CASSFGTGGQFF. The CDR3 nucleotides are TGCGCCAGCAGCTTTGGGACAGGTGGGCAGTTCTTC.

The gene calls are TRBV12-3 or TRBV12-4 and TRBJ2-7; D not resolved. The CDR3 is 15 residues long. V lost 6 bases, J lost 2 bases, and 17 bases lay in between. The CDR3 bases are TGTGCCAGCAGAGATTCAGTAGGCTACCCCTACGAGCAGTACTTC. This sequence encodes CASRDSVGYPYEQYF.

Of note for this clonotype: Since no conserved phenylalanine or tryptophan closes the CDR3, a read error is the likely cause. The J gene is TRBJ1-6, the V gene TRBV16; D uncertain. The CDR3 covers 12 residues. CDR1 is KGHSY and CDR2 is FQNENV in the germline V gene. V was shortened by 4 bases and J by 7 bases, with 5 bases between the two germline ends. The CDR3 nucleotides read TGTGCCAGCAGCCCCATGAATTCACCCCTCCACATT. Amino acid sequence: CASSPMNSPLHI.

This clonotype has ten or more counts. The chain recombines TRBV20-1 with TRBJ1-1; TRBD1 is a possible D gene (5 bases). Germline lookup yields CDR1 DFQATT and CDR2 SNEGSKA (reference sequence). The CDR3 has 11 residues. The V and J ends lost 0 bases and 6 bases respectively, with 5 bases between them. The CDR3: CSAREGPEAFF. The DNA for the CDR3 is TGCAGTGCTAGAGAGGGGCCTGAAGCTTTCTTT.

This clonotype was picked up a small number of times. The DNA for the CDR3 is TGTGCCAGCAGCTTGTTGGCGGTGAACACTGAAGCTTTCTTT. Translation: CASSLLAVNTEAFF. This chain connects TRBV5-6 to TRBJ1-1; D uncertain. This CDR3 has 14 amino acids. V dropped 1 base and J dropped 0 bases, with 7 bases sitting between them. Germline CDR1 SGHDT, CDR2 YYEEEE.

This clonotype was recorded a few times. The gene calls are TRBV20-1 and TRBJ1-5; no clear D. Germline assignment: CDR1 DFQATT and CDR2 SNEGSKA (reference sequence). The V end was cut by 6 bases, the J end by 2 bases, with 11 bases between. This CDR3 contains 13 residues. The CDR3 here is CSARGHGNQPQHF. In nucleotides, the CDR3 is TGCAGTGCCCGGGGTCATGGCAATCAGCCCCAGCATTTT.

This clonotype was recorded at least ten times. The genes are TRBV9 and TRBJ1-6; unclear D gene. Germline V gene sequence: CDR1 SGDLS, CDR2 YYNGEE. With 0 bases removed from V and 4 bases from J, the gap between germline ends came to 8 bases. This CDR3 contains 15 residues. The CDR3 spells CASSVDSQYNSPLHF. CDR3 coding DNA: TGTGCCAGCAGCGTAGATAGTCAGTATAATTCACCCCTCCACTTT.

This clonotype was seen only a few times. The chain couples TRBV5-1 to TRBJ2-5, with TRBD2 as a possible D gene (5 bases). Trimming took off 3 bases at V and 2 bases at J, with 20 bases between the two ends. The CDR3 has 17 amino acids. CDR1 and CDR2 (germline): SGHRS, YFSETQ. The CDR3 reads CASSSGLINRQQETQYF. For the CDR3, the DNA is TGCGCCAGCAGCTCCGGACTCATCAACCGCCAACAAGAGACCCAGTACTTC. Supplemented by reference TRBV5-1 and TRBJ2-5, the full variable domain reads KAGVTQTPRYLIKTRGQQVTLSCSPISGHRSVSWYQQTPGQGLQFLFEYFSETQRNKGNFPGRFSGRQFSNSRSEMNVSTLELGDSALYLCASSSGLINRQQETQYFGPGTRLLVL.

The chain links TRBV7-6 to TRBJ1-4, with a weak D call TRBD1 (5 bases). Germline V gene lookup returns CDR1 SGHVS and CDR2 FNYEAQ. The V end was cut by 1 base, the J end by 6 bases, with 9 bases between. This CDR3 has 14 amino acids. This chain's CDR3 is CASSLVGDYEKLFF. In DNA form, the CDR3 reads TGTGCCAGCAGCTTAGTGGGGGACTATGAAAAACTGTTTTTT.

V and J are TRBV27 and TRBJ2-3; 10 bases align to TRBD2. The CDR3 runs to 15 residues. CDR1 is MNHEY, CDR2 SMNVEV, per germline (reference sequence). Trimming at V came to 0 bases and at J to 3 bases, leaving 0 bases not matched to a gene. In DNA, the CDR3 is TGTGCCAGCAGTTTATCACTAGCGGGAACAGATACGCAGTATTTT. It encodes CASSLSLAGTDTQYF.

This clonotype was found many times. The gene calls are TRBV7-2 and TRBJ2-1; D possibly corresponds to TRBD2 (5 bases). Germline assignment: CDR1 SGHTA and CDR2 FQGNSA. Between the trimmed V and J ends, which lost 1 base and 4 bases, there was a span of 11 bases. The CDR3 length is 15 residues. The CDR3 loop reads CASSLGPRGYNEQFF. CDR3 sequence (DNA): TGTGCCAGCAGCTTAGGACCCCGGGGATACAATGAGCAGTTCTTC.

This clonotype was counted only a few times. J is TRBJ1-1 and V is TRBV5-4, with 7 bases lining up with TRBD1. V dropped 3 bases and J dropped 1; count of bases not matched to a gene: 3. Germline loops: CDR1 SGHNT, CDR2 YYREEE (reference sequence). CDR3 length: 14 amino acids. The chain's CDR3 is CASSWDSPNTEAFF. In DNA, the CDR3 is TGTGCCAGCAGCTGGGACAGCCCGAACACTGAAGCTTTCTTT.